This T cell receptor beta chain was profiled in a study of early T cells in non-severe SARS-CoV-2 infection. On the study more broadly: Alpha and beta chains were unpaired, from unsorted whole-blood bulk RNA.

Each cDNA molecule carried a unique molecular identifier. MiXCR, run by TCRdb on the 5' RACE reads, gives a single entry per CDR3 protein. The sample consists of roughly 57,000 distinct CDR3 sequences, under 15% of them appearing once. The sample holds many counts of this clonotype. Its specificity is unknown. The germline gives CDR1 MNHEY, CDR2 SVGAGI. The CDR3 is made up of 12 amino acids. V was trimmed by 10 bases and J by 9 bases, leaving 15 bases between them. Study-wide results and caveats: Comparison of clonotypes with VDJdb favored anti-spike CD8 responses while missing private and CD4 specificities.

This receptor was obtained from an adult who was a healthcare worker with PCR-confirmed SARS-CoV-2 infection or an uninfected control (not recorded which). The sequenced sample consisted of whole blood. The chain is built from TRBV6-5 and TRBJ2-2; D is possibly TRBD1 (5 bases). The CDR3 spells CATSAQGRELFF. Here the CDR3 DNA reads TGTGCCACCTCGGCCCAGGGCCGGGAGCTGTTTTTT.